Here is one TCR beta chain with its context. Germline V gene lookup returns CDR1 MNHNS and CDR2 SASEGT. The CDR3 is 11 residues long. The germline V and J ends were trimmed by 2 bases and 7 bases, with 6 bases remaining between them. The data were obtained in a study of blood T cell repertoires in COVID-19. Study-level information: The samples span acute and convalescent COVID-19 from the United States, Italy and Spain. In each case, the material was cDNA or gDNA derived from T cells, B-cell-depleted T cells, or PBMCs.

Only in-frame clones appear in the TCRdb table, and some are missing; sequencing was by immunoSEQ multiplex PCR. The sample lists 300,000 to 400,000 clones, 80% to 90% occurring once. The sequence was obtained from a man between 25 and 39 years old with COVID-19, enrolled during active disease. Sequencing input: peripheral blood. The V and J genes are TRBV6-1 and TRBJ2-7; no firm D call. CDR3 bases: TGTGCCAGCAGTGAATTTCGGGAGCAGTACTTC. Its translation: CASSEFREQYF.